This is a list of T cell receptor beta chains from one sample in a study of T-cell memory formation after mild COVID-19. TCRdb reprocessed the 5' RACE reads via MiXCR and lists one record per CDR3 protein. The table shows 200,000 to 250,000 distinct CDR3 sequences, with around 10% occurring only once. Sequenced material: PBMCs or a T cell subset sorted from them (not recorded which). These receptors all come from a man between 18 and 35 years old who had mild COVID-19 (a few samples of this study predate the infection). Cell type and time point are not known. CDR3s include the opening cysteine and the closing phenylalanine or tryptophan. The order of the fields is J gene, D gene, clone size, V gene, CDR3 protein, CDR3 DNA. The D gene is left open where the match is weak. A clone size is listed for some rows: how often the clone was seen (once, few, many), or a class if it is expanded.

j_gene: TRBJ1-2
d_gene: -
abundance: -
v_gene: TRBV7-2
CDR3aa: CASSLAWQHLVHGYTF
CDR3nt: TGTGCCAGCAGCTTAGCGTGGCAGCACCTTGTTCATGGCTACACCTTC

j_gene: TRBJ2-7
d_gene: TRBD1
abundance: few
v_gene: TRBV4-1
CDR3aa: CASSQASPGGSYEQYF
CDR3nt: TGCGCCAGCAGCCAGGCATCTCCAGGGGGTTCCTACGAGCAGTACTTC

j_gene: TRBJ2-7
d_gene: -
abundance: few
v_gene: TRBV20-1
CDR3aa: CSASAGTSYEQYF
CDR3nt: TGCAGTGCTAGTGCGGGGACTTCCTACGAGCAGTACTTC

j_gene: TRBJ2-1
d_gene: TRBD2
abundance: -
v_gene: TRBV20-1
CDR3aa: CSAREPWTSGGPGVF
CDR3nt: TGCAGTGCTAGAGAGCCCTGGACTAGCGGGGGGCCCGGGGTCTTC

j_gene: TRBJ2-2
d_gene: -
abundance: -
v_gene: TRBV14
CDR3aa: CASSHPAMYTGELFF
CDR3nt: TGTGCCAGCAGCCACCCCGCGATGTATACCGGGGAGCTGTTTTTT

j_gene: TRBJ1-1
d_gene: -
abundance: -
v_gene: TRBV12-3/TRBV12-4
CDR3aa: CASTLQVLGAEAFF
CDR3nt: TGTGCCAGCACCCTACAGGTTCTGGGGGCTGAAGCTTTCTTT

j_gene: TRBJ1-2
d_gene: -
abundance: -
v_gene: TRBV27
CDR3aa: CASSLSGMGGYGYTF
CDR3nt: TGTGCCAGCAGTTTATCCGGTATGGGCGGCTATGGCTACACCTTC

j_gene: TRBJ2-7
d_gene: -
abundance: -
v_gene: TRBV2
CDR3aa: CASSGAGASYEQYF
CDR3nt: TGTGCCAGCAGCGGTGCGGGGGCTTCCTACGAGCAGTACTTC

j_gene: TRBJ2-1
d_gene: -
abundance: -
v_gene: TRBV5-1
CDR3aa: CASSLNVDTEQFF
CDR3nt: TGCGCCAGCAGCTTAAACGTGGATACGGAGCAGTTCTTC

j_gene: TRBJ2-3
d_gene: -
abundance: -
v_gene: TRBV7-9
CDR3aa: CASTPESGGDTQYF
CDR3nt: TGTGCCAGCACCCCTGAGTCGGGTGGAGATACGCAGTATTTT

j_gene: TRBJ1-2
d_gene: -
abundance: -
v_gene: TRBV10-3
CDR3aa: CAISESEGDGYTF
CDR3nt: TGTGCCATCAGTGAGTCGGAGGGGGACGGCTACACCTTC

j_gene: TRBJ2-7
d_gene: -
abundance: -
v_gene: TRBV29-1
CDR3aa: CSVEVGGSYEQYF
CDR3nt: TGCAGCGTTGAAGTTGGCGGCTCCTACGAGCAGTACTTC

j_gene: TRBJ2-5
d_gene: -
abundance: many
v_gene: TRBV7-2
CDR3aa: CASSAHPPSDQTQYF
CDR3nt: TGTGCCAGCAGCGCCCATCCCCCGAGCGATCAGACCCAGTACTTC

j_gene: TRBJ2-5
d_gene: -
abundance: many
v_gene: TRBV7-2
CDR3aa: CASSLETKETQYF
CDR3nt: TGTGCCAGCAGCTTAGAAACCAAAGAGACCCAGTACTTC

j_gene: TRBJ1-2
d_gene: -
abundance: -
v_gene: TRBV9
CDR3aa: CASSASQTKANYGYTF
CDR3nt: TGTGCCAGCAGCGCCTCACAGACGAAGGCTAACTATGGCTACACCTTC

j_gene: TRBJ2-1
d_gene: -
abundance: few
v_gene: TRBV5-1
CDR3aa: CASSLDGEGNEQFF
CDR3nt: TGCGCCAGCAGCTTGGATGGAGAGGGAAATGAGCAGTTCTTC

j_gene: TRBJ2-1
d_gene: TRBD2
abundance: -
v_gene: TRBV4-2
CDR3aa: CASSPSGGAGNEQFF
CDR3nt: TGTGCCAGCAGCCCTAGCGGGGGGGCCGGCAATGAGCAGTTCTTC

j_gene: TRBJ1-3
d_gene: -
abundance: -
v_gene: TRBV5-6
CDR3aa: CASSFELDSGNTIYF
CDR3nt: TGTGCCAGCAGCTTCGAATTGGACTCTGGAAACACCATATATTTT

j_gene: TRBJ2-6
d_gene: TRBD1
abundance: few
v_gene: TRBV5-1
CDR3aa: CASTRPRDRGPPSGANVLTF
CDR3nt: TGCGCCAGCACCAGGCCCCGGGACAGGGGACCCCCCTCTGGGGCCAACGTCCTGACTTTC

j_gene: TRBJ1-2
d_gene: -
abundance: few
v_gene: TRBV20-1
CDR3aa: CSARAYGVDYGYTF
CDR3nt: TGCAGTGCTAGGGCGTACGGAGTTGACTATGGCTACACCTTC

j_gene: TRBJ1-6
d_gene: -
abundance: -
v_gene: TRBV5-6
CDR3aa: CASSWKSGDYNSPLHF
CDR3nt: TGTGCCAGCAGCTGGAAGTCCGGGGATTATAATTCACCCCTCCACTTT

j_gene: TRBJ1-2
d_gene: -
abundance: -
v_gene: TRBV6-2/TRBV6-3
CDR3aa: CASRTGGPGLYGYTF
CDR3nt: TGTGCCAGCAGAACAGGTGGGCCGGGACTCTATGGCTACACCTTC

j_gene: TRBJ2-3
d_gene: -
abundance: many
v_gene: TRBV20-1
CDR3aa: CSARDSTSTDTQYF
CDR3nt: TGCAGTGCTAGAGATTCCACTAGCACAGATACGCAGTATTTT

j_gene: TRBJ2-7
d_gene: -
abundance: few
v_gene: TRBV12-3/TRBV12-4
CDR3aa: CASSLARTASYEQYF
CDR3nt: TGTGCCAGCAGTTTAGCGCGGACAGCGTCCTACGAGCAGTACTTC

j_gene: TRBJ2-1
d_gene: TRBD1
abundance: -
v_gene: TRBV4-3
CDR3aa: CASSRKLSSGTATRYNEQLF
CDR3nt: TGCGCCAGCAGCCGCAAACTCAGTTCCGGGACAGCGACCAGATACAATGAGCAGTTATTC

j_gene: TRBJ1-5
d_gene: -
abundance: few
v_gene: TRBV9
CDR3aa: CASSVGTVDQPQHF
CDR3nt: TGTGCCAGCAGCGTAGGCACGGTTGACCAGCCCCAGCATTTT